A single sample is the source of the 22 T cell receptor beta chains below, sequenced in a study of CD8 T cell repertoires and HIV-1 epitope variants (dated by TCRdb to 2019 to 2021). To prepare the library, the immunoSEQ multiplex PCR assay was applied. TCRdb re-hosts the immuneACCESS table, in-frame sequences only. Its copies lack some clones; in the studies checked, an unresolved V gene accounts for under half of them, and the cause for the rest is not known. This sample comprises 4,000 to 5,500 clones, around two thirds of them detected only once. The ten largest clones add up to about 38% of the sample. These TCRs are of unknown antigen specificity. Sequenced: cultured CD8+ T cells derived from PBMCs. These receptors all come from a male donor with HIV.

This rearrangement joins TRBV5-1 to TRBJ2-1; 9 positions agree with TRBD1. Trimming cost V 4 bases and J 6 bases; bases outside gene matches: 2. CDR1 and CDR2 from the germline V gene are SGHRS and YFSETQ. The CDR3 has 13 amino acids. The CDR3 loop reads CASSQTGGNEQFF. The CDR3 DNA reads TGCGCCAGCAGCCAGACAGGGGGCAATGAGCAGTTCTTC.

V usage is TRBV21-1 and J usage is TRBJ1-6. TRBV21-1 is a documented pseudogene. The CDR3 covers 17 residues. As DNA, the CDR3 is TGTGCCAGCAGCTTTTACCACGTATGCTCCTATAATTCACCCCTCCACTTT. This encodes CASSFYHVCSYNSPLHF.

This clone was detected once. CDR3 nucleotides: TGTGCCAGCAGTCATAGCGTCAGCTCCTACAATGAGCAGTTCTTC. This translates into CASSHSVSSYNEQFF. The chain joins TRBV2 to TRBJ2-1; perhaps TRBD2 as D (5 bases). The V end lost 5 bases, the J end lost 0 bases, and 11 bases lay between the germline ends. The CDR3 loop spans 15 amino acids. Germline V gene sequence: CDR1 SNHLY, CDR2 FYNNEI.

This chain links TRBV7-3 with TRBJ2-3; 8 nucleotides match TRBD2. CDR3 length: 15 amino acids. V gave up 3 bases and J gave up 1 base; unmatched junction bases: 3. CDR1 is SGHTA, CDR2 FQGTGA, per germline. CDR3 protein: CASSFAAGGTDTQYF. CDR3 sequence (DNA): TGTGCCAGCAGCTTTGCAGCGGGGGGCACAGATACGCAGTATTTT.

A few counts support this clone. This chain joins TRBV28 and TRBJ2-3, with 12 bases that match TRBD2. The CDR3 extends over 14 amino acids. From germline, CDR1 is MDHEN and CDR2 SYDVKM. The CDR3 reads CSGASGGATDTQYF. The CDR3 coding sequence is TGTTCCGGCGCTAGCGGGGGGGCTACAGATACGCAGTATTTT. The full variable domain, completed using reference TRBV28 and TRBJ2-3, is DVKVTQSSRYLVKRTGEKVFLECVQDMDHENMFWYRQDPGLGLRLIYFSYDVKMKEKGDIPEGYSVSREKKERFSLILESASTNQTSMYLCSGASGGATDTQYFGPGTRLTVL.

The chain couples TRBV27 to TRBJ2-5; no definite D call. V was cut by 6 bases and J by 0 bases, with 17 bases left in between. The CDR3 loop spans 16 amino acids. CDR1 and CDR2 from the germline V gene are MNHEY and SMNVEV (reference sequence). CDR3 nucleotide sequence: TGTGCCAGCAGCCCGCTCAAAGAGCAGAACCAAGAGACCCAGTACTTC. Its protein product is CASSPLKEQNQETQYF.

For the CDR3, the DNA is TGTGCCAGCAGTGCCGCGGGGCCCACATCGGCCGGGGAGCTGTTTTTT. This gives the protein CASSAAGPTSAGELFF. V gene TRBV28 combines with J gene TRBJ2-2; D might be TRBD2 (6 bases). V gave up 5 bases and J gave up 6 bases, with 19 bases separating them. Germline CDR1 is MDHEN and CDR2 is SYDVKM. The CDR3 is 16 residues long.

This clone has only a few counts. V gene TRBV7-9 combines with J gene TRBJ2-7; D is unclear. Germline V lookup: CDR1 SEHNR, CDR2 FQNEAQ (reference sequence). CDR3 length: 13 amino acids. V gave up 5 bases and J gave up 0 bases, with 8 bases separating them. CDR3 loop: CASSPLGSYEQYF. Written as DNA, the CDR3 is TGTGCCAGCAGCCCCTTGGGCTCCTACGAGCAGTACTTC.

CDR3 amino acids: CASSLAGLSGVQFF. The CDR3 nucleotides are TGTGCCAGCAGCTTAGCGGGGCTCTCGGGGGTGCAGTTCTTC. This chain uses TRBV11-1 with TRBJ2-1; TRBD2 might be the D (6 bases). Trimming pared 0 bases from V and 12 bases from J, leaving 15 bases between. Per germline, CDR1 SGHAT and CDR2 FQDESV (reference sequence). The CDR3 is 14 residues long.

This clone was seen only once. CDR3 residues: CASSSDRDIWSNQPQHF. Written as DNA, the CDR3 is TGTGCCAGTAGTTCCGACAGGGATATATGGAGCAATCAGCCCCAGCATTTT. This sequence joins TRBV19 and TRBJ1-5; 7 nucleotides match TRBD1. V lost 5 bases to trimming and J lost 1 base; unmatched junction nucleotides: 11. CDR1 and CDR2 (germline): LNHDA, SQIVND (reference sequence). CDR3 length: 17 residues.

The V call is TRBV9, the J call TRBJ2-2; 10 nucleotides match TRBD1. This CDR3 comprises 16 residues. Trimming at V came to 4 bases and at J to 4 bases, leaving 7 bases not matched to a gene. Germline assignment: CDR1 SGDLS and CDR2 YYNGEE. The CDR3 protein is CASSYRQGAPTGELFF. CDR3 DNA sequence: TGTGCCAGCAGCTATAGACAGGGGGCGCCCACCGGGGAGCTGTTTTTT.

This clone was picked up a small number of times. The CDR3 sequence: CASSQDRGELREAFF. The DNA for the CDR3 is TGCGCCAGCAGCCAAGATAGGGGGGAATTAAGAGAAGCTTTCTTT. The J gene is TRBJ1-1, the V gene TRBV4-3, with D possibly being TRBD1 (6 bases). V lost 0 bases, J lost 8 bases, and 16 bases lay in between. From germline, CDR1 is LGHNA and CDR2 YSLEER. CDR3 size: 15 residues.

The chain links TRBV19 to TRBJ2-5; 8 bases line up with TRBD1. Germline V gene lookup returns CDR1 LNHDA and CDR2 SQIVND (reference sequence). J lost 5 bases, V lost 4 bases, and 9 bases had no gene match. This CDR3 spans 15 amino acids. In DNA, the CDR3 is TGTGCCAGTAGTAGCCTCAGGGGGCGGCGGGAGACCCAGTACTTC. Its translation is CASSSLRGRRETQYF.

V gene TRBV10-1 combines with J gene TRBJ2-1; D gene ambiguous. The CDR3 has 15 amino acids. Trimming took 2 bases from V and 2 from J, leaving 10 bases between them. Germline lookup yields CDR1 WNHNN and CDR2 SYGVQD (reference sequence). The CDR3 reads CASSEISVAYNEQFF. The CDR3 DNA sequence: TGCGCCAGCAGTGAGATAAGCGTTGCCTACAATGAGCAGTTCTTC.

This chain uses TRBV11-2 with TRBJ2-3; 11 bases are a match to TRBD1. Germline CDR1 is SGHAT and CDR2 is FQNNGV. The V gene end was trimmed by 4 bases and the J gene end by 4 bases; junction bases not matched to a gene: 1. The CDR3 runs 14 residues. CDR3 nucleotide sequence: TGTGCCAGCAGCTCGGGACAGGGGGCAGATACGCAGTATTTT. Amino acids: CASSSGQGADTQYF.

This chain uses TRBV30 with TRBJ2-6; D possibly corresponds to TRBD1 (5 bases). V was pared by 5 bases and J by 4 bases, with 12 bases between. The CDR3 totals 14 residues. Per the germline V gene, CDR1 is GTSNPN and CDR2 is SVGIG (reference sequence). The CDR3 DNA reads TGTGCCTGGGGGCCAGGGTCCGGGGCCAACGTCCTGACTTTC. Amino acids: CAWGPGSGANVLTF.

This chain uses TRBV15 with TRBJ2-2; D remains unclear. V dropped 4 bases and J dropped 4 bases, with 13 bases sitting between them. CDR1 LNHNV and CDR2 YYDKDF come from the germline V gene (reference sequence). The CDR3 has 15 amino acids. As DNA, the CDR3 is TGTGCCACCAGCAAGACCCGTGGGCTCACCGGGGAGCTGTTTTTT. It is translated as CATSKTRGLTGELFF.

V usage is TRBV10-3 and J usage is TRBJ1-1; possibly TRBD1 for D (5 bases). The CDR3 totals 13 residues. From germline, CDR1 is ENHRY and CDR2 SYGVKD. The V and J ends lost 6 bases and 1 base respectively, with 9 bases between them. CDR3 DNA: TGTGCCATCAGGCCCGGGGGGAACACTGAAGCTTTCTTT. It is translated as CAIRPGGNTEAFF.

The rearrangement uses TRBV28 and TRBJ2-1; 7 bases are a match to TRBD1. V trimming: 2 bases; J trimming: 3 bases; junction bases outside the gene matches: 4. Germline CDR1 MDHEN, CDR2 SYDVKM. The CDR3 totals 15 residues. The CDR3 spells CASSLQGEFYNEQFF. In nucleotides, the CDR3 is TGTGCCAGCAGTTTACAGGGGGAGTTCTACAATGAGCAGTTCTTC. The variable domain in full, with the rest retrieved from reference TRBV28 and TRBJ2-1, is DVKVTQSSRYLVKRTGEKVFLECVQDMDHENMFWYRQDPGLGLRLIYFSYDVKMKEKGDIPEGYSVSREKKERFSLILESASTNQTSMYLCASSLQGEFYNEQFFGPGTRLTVL.

V and J are TRBV27 and TRBJ2-1; D is uncertain. Germline V gene data show CDR1 as MNHEY and CDR2 as SMNVEV (reference sequence). CDR3 size: 13 residues. Between the trimmed V and J ends, which lost 0 bases and 10 bases, there was a span of 10 bases. The DNA for the CDR3 is TGTGCCAGCAGTTTATCCCCAGGAACAGAGCAGTTCTTC. Translation gives CASSLSPGTEQFF.

The rearrangement joins TRBV5-6 to TRBJ2-7, with 7 bases lining up with TRBD2. The CDR3 length is 13 residues. Germline trimming cut 1 base from V and 7 bases from J; bases unmatched to any gene: 5. Germline lookup yields CDR1 SGHDT and CDR2 YYEEEE. CDR3 protein: CASSLSSGGEQYF. The CDR3 nucleotides read TGTGCCAGCAGCTTGTCGTCGGGGGGTGAGCAGTACTTC.

Only a few counts were recorded for this clone. The genes are TRBV4-3 and TRBJ2-7; 8 bases match TRBD1. The germline gives CDR1 LGHNA, CDR2 YSLEER. The J segment lost 2 bases and the V segment lost 4 bases, leaving 4 bases of the junction unmatched. The CDR3 consists of 14 residues. CDR3 bases: TGCGCCAGCAGCCCGGGACAGGTCCCCTACGAGCAGTACTTC. Translation gives CASSPGQVPYEQYF.